The clone carrying this T cell receptor beta chain was detected many times. The antigen is undetermined. The PBMCs were taken from 10 ml of fresh peripheral blood. This sample was included in a study of T cells in Graves' hyperthyroidism and ophthalmopathy. On the study more broadly: Staff took peripheral blood when the initial diagnosis was made, before any treatment began.

The CDR3 covers 16 residues. V lost 5 bases to trimming and J lost 4 bases, with 20 bases between them. Study outcomes and limitations: A model built on 13 V-J features separated ophthalmopathy from stable hyperthyroidism. Blood also contained most expanded thyroid clonotypes above 0.001.

The source material, RNA transcripts, was used to amplify TCR beta CDR3 regions. HTBI primers were used for first-round RT-PCR of the TCR CDR3. In TCRdb, the multiplex PCR reads were re-called with MiXCR into one record per CDR3 protein. In the table there are about 600,000 distinct CDR3 sequences, 12% to 15% of which are singletons. The TCR was taken from a woman aged 18-29 years with Graves' ophthalmopathy. The specimen was blood. The gene calls are TRBV12-3 or TRBV12-4 and TRBJ1-1; D is perhaps TRBD1 (6 bases). The DNA for the CDR3 is TGTGCCAGCAGTCCCCCCGTGGTGGGGGCGAGCACTGAAGCTTTCTTT. Translating gives CASSPPVVGASTEAFF.